One TCR beta chain is described in this entry. Its antigen remains unknown. The data originate from a study of PD-1 blockade in classical Hodgkin lymphoma. The length of the CDR3 is 13 residues. V lost 8 bases to trimming and J lost 4 bases; unmatched junction nucleotides: 6. Per the germline V gene, CDR1 is SGHVS and CDR2 is FQNEAQ. The protocol was immunoSEQ multiplex PCR, while the TCRdb copy is restricted to in-frame clones and leaves out a portion. The sample shows tens of thousands of clones, roughly 90% of them seen only once. Each patient's relapse followed autologous stem cell transplantation, and brentuximab vedotin exposure varied. Points from the study as a whole: When set against healthy donors, newly diagnosed patients were reported to show lower baseline TCR diversity. Similar baseline diversity was found in complete responders and newly diagnosed patients.

This chain connects TRBV7-8 to TRBJ2-3; 7 nucleotides align to TRBD1. The origin of this receptor is a human donor with classical Hodgkin lymphoma. The source material was peripheral blood mononuclear cells (PBMCs), sampled at baseline. The CDR3 sequence is CASYNRGADTQYF. The CDR3 DNA follows: TGTGCCAGCTATAACAGGGGTGCAGATACGCAGTATTTT.